This T cell receptor (beta chain) appears in the sequencing data of a study of OX40 agonist ivuxolimab in advanced cancers. Study background: Among those enrolled, mean age was 60 years (range about 23 to 79) and approximately 80% were male. Study-wide results and limits: The study found among the lowest clonal expansion in partial responders at 0.1-3.0 mg/kg.

Systemic immunosuppression or autoimmune disease history was grounds to exclude patients. Profiled with immunoSEQ multiplex PCR; TCRdb holds only in-frame clones, not every one. The sample holds about 150,000 clones, 94% seen once. Germline V gene sequence: CDR1 SGHTA, CDR2 FQGNSA. The CDR3 is 15 residues long. Trimming removed 5 bases from V and 1 base from J; junction bases left unmatched: 6. This clone is a singleton in its sample. Its antigen remains unidentified. The chain recombines TRBV7-2 with TRBJ2-3; 7 bases line up with TRBD1. The clonotype originates from an adult with an advanced solid tumor such as melanoma, head and neck, liver or kidney cancer. The sequencing here drew on CD4+ or CD8+ T cells sorted from blood, taken in a trial of the OX40 agonist ivuxolimab. The CDR3 sequence: CASSRRTGGTDTQYF. The CDR3 nucleotides are TGTGCCAGCAGCCGAAGAACAGGGGGCACAGATACGCAGTATTTT.